This T cell receptor beta chain is from a study of T cells in Graves' hyperthyroidism and ophthalmopathy. Amplification targeted TCR beta CDR3 regions from RNA transcripts. HTBI primers were employed in a first-round RT-PCR of the TCR CDR3. MiXCR, run by TCRdb on the multiplex PCR reads, gives a single entry per CDR3 protein. Of about 290,000 distinct CDR3 sequences in the sample, approximately 13% were seen once. Over 18 months, lack of ophthalmopathy progression marked Graves' hyperthyroidism as stable. This clonotype came up many times. What it binds is not known. The CDR3 sequence is 14 residues long. Germline loops: CDR1 GTSNPN, CDR2 SVGIG (reference sequence). V was clipped by 2 bases and J by 0 bases, with 9 bases between them. Overall study findings and caveats: Most expanded thyroid clonotypes above 0.001 recurred in blood. The model foresaw ophthalmopathy a median 6.5 months prior to onset.

V gene TRBV30 combines with J gene TRBJ2-3, with D possibly matching TRBD2 (6 bases). Sequences were obtained from blood. The sequence was obtained from a woman aged 40 to 55 with Graves' hyperthyroidism. In DNA form, the CDR3 reads TGTGCCTGGAGTATAGCGGCCAGCACAGATACGCAGTATTTT. It translates to CAWSIAASTDTQYF.